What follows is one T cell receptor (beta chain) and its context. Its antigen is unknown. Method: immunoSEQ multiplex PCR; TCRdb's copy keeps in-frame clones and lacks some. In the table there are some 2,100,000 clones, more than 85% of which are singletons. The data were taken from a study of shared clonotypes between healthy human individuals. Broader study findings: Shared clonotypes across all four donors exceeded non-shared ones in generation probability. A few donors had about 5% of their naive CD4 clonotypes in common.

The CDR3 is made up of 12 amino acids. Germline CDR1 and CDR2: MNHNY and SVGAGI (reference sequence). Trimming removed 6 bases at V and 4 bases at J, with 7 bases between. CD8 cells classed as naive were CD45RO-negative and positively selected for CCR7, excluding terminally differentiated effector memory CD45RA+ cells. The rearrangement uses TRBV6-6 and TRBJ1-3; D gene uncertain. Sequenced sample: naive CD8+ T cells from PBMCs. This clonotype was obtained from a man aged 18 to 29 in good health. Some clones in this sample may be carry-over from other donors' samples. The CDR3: CASRMLGNTIYF. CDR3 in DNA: TGTGCCAGCAGGATGCTGGGAAACACCATATATTTT.